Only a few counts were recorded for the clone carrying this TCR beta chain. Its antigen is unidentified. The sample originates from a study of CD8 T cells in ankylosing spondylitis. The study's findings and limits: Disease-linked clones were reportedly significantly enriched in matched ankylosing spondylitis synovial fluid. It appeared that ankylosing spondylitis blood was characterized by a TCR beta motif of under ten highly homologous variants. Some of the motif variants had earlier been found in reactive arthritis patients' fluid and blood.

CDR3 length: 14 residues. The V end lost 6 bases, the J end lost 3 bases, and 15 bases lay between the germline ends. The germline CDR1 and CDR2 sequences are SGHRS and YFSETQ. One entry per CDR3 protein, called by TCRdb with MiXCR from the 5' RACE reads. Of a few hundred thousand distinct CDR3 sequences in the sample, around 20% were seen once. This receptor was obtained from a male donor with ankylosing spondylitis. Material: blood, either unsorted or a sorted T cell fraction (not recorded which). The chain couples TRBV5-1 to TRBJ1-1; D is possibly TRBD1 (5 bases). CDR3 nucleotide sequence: TGCGCCAGCATCCGGCAGCCGGGGGACACTGAAGCTTTCTTT. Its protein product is CASIRQPGDTEAFF. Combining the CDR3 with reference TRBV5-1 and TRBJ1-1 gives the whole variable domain KAGVTQTPRYLIKTRGQQVTLSCSPISGHRSVSWYQQTPGQGLQFLFEYFSETQRNKGNFPGRFSGRQFSNSRSEMNVSTLELGDSALYLCASIRQPGDTEAFFGQGTRLTVV.